What follows are 30 T cell receptor beta chains derived from one specimen sequenced in a study of OX40 agonist ivuxolimab in advanced cancers. Generated by immunoSEQ multiplex PCR, the TCRdb table keeps only in-frame clones and is missing some. The repertoire holds some 50,000 clones, with about 81% as singletons. The specimen was CD4+ or CD8+ T cells sorted from blood, collected in a trial of the OX40 agonist ivuxolimab. The receptors derive from an adult with an advanced solid tumor such as melanoma, head and neck, liver or kidney cancer.

This CDR3 is CASSSGRSRPQHF. The DNA of the CDR3 is TGTGCCAGCAGTTCTGGACGGTCTCGCCCCCAGCATTTT. This rearrangement joins TRBV6-5 to TRBJ1-5; the D is unclear. V lost 4 bases to trimming and J lost 10 bases, with 14 bases between them. CDR1 is MNHEY and CDR2 is SVGAGI in the germline V gene. CDR3 size: 13 residues.

This clone was observed once. The chain employs TRBV28 and TRBJ1-1, with 7 bases lining up with TRBD1. Germline CDR1 reads MDHEN; CDR2 reads SYDVKM. The V and J ends lost 5 bases and 5 bases, in that order; junction bases with no gene match: 14. The CDR3 sequence is 16 residues long. DNA for the CDR3: TGTGCCAGCAGTCTCTCAGGGGGACAACTCTTGACTGAAGCTTTCTTT. Translated: CASSLSGGQLLTEAFF.

The V and J genes are TRBV11-3 and TRBJ1-1; D unresolved. The CDR3 sequence is 13 residues long. The germline CDR1 and CDR2 sequences are SGHNT and YENEEA. V lost 3 bases to trimming and J lost 3 bases, with 8 bases between them. The DNA for the CDR3 is TGTGCCAGCAGCTTGGCAGACGACACTGAAGCTTTCTTT. This translates into CASSLADDTEAFF.

For this clone: The sample carries other DNA sequences with the same CDR3. Written as DNA, the CDR3 is TGTGCCAGCAGCTCACTAGCGGGAGGCTACAATGAGCAGTTCTTC. This sequence encodes CASSSLAGGYNEQFF. The chain recombines TRBV11-3 with TRBJ2-1, with TRBD2 matching over 12 bases. The CDR3 spans 15 residues. V lost 4 bases, J lost 3 bases, and 1 base stayed unmatched. Germline V gives CDR1 SGHNT, CDR2 YENEEA.

J is TRBJ2-7 and V is TRBV7-2, with D tentatively TRBD2 (5 bases). Germline V gene data show CDR1 as SGHTA and CDR2 as FQGNSA. Trimming stripped 5 bases from V and 5 bases from J, with 16 bases between. The CDR3 length is 14 residues. DNA of the CDR3: TGTGCCAGCAGCATTAGCCCTGGAGGAGACGAGCAGTACTTC. Translation gives CASSISPGGDEQYF.

V gene TRBV7-2 combines with J gene TRBJ2-3; D uncertain. With 7 bases removed from V and 0 bases from J, the gap between germline ends came to 11 bases. The germline CDR1 and CDR2 sequences are SGHTA and FQGNSA. This CDR3 has 14 residues. In DNA form, the CDR3 reads TGTGCCAGCAACATCATAACTAGCACAGATACGCAGTATTTT. It is translated as CASNIITSTDTQYF.

The chain employs TRBV10-1 and TRBJ2-5; no clear D gene. This CDR3 has 14 residues. The V end was cut by 4 bases, the J end by 5 bases, with 14 bases between. Germline-derived CDR1 and CDR2 are WNHNN and SYGVQD (reference sequence). CDR3 DNA: TGCGCCAGCAGTGTGGGCGAAGCTCGGGAGACCCAGTACTTC. Translation: CASSVGEARETQYF.

The sample holds one count of this clone. J is TRBJ1-4 and V is TRBV15; a weak D match, TRBD1 (6 bases). Germline CDR1 LNHNV, CDR2 YYDKDF (reference sequence). The V end lost 6 bases, the J end lost 8 bases, and 10 bases lay between the germline ends. CDR3 length equals 12 residues. The CDR3, as DNA: TGTGCCACCAGGACAGGTTCCGAAAAACTGTTTTTT. Protein: CATRTGSEKLFF.

This clone was detected a few times. The chain employs TRBV19 and TRBJ2-1, with TRBD2 matching over 10 bases. The CDR3 consists of 15 residues. Germline V gene lookup returns CDR1 LNHDA and CDR2 SQIVND (reference sequence). The V and J ends lost 5 bases and 12 bases, in that order; junction bases with no gene match: 13. CDR3 amino acids: CASSPTGLAGVGQFF. In nucleotides, the CDR3 is TGTGCCAGTAGTCCAACGGGGCTAGCGGGAGTGGGGCAGTTCTTC.

The chain combines TRBV7-2 with TRBJ1-1; a weak D match, TRBD1 (5 bases). V was trimmed by 5 bases and J by 7 bases, leaving 11 bases between them. The CDR3 loop spans 12 amino acids. Germline CDR1 is SGHTA and CDR2 is FQGNSA. DNA for the CDR3: TGTGCCAGCAGCAGCAGGGTTCTTGAAGCTTTCTTT. This translates into CASSSRVLEAFF. The entire variable domain, with the rest obtained from reference TRBV7-2 and TRBJ1-1, is as follows: GAGVSQSPSNKVTEKGKDVELRCDPISGHTALYWYRQSLGQGLEFLIYFQGNSAPDKSGLPSDRFSAERTGGSVSTLTIQRTQQEDSAVYLCASSSRVLEAFFGQGTRLTVV.

The rearrangement links TRBV20-1 to TRBJ2-7; no reliable D call. This CDR3 is 11 amino acids long. From germline, CDR1 is DFQATT and CDR2 SNEGSKA (reference sequence). The V and J ends lost 2 bases and 5 bases respectively, with 7 bases between them. This CDR3 reads CSARYQDEQYF. Written as DNA, the CDR3 is TGCAGTGCTAGATACCAAGACGAGCAGTACTTC.

This clone has more than one count but fewer than ten. This chain links TRBV29-1 with TRBJ2-2, with 8 bases identical to TRBD1. V was pared by 1 base and J by 5 bases, with 6 bases of the junction left unmatched. The length of the CDR3 is 15 residues. CDR1 is SQVTM and CDR2 is ANQGSEA in the germline V gene. CDR3 DNA sequence: TGCAGCGTTGAAGTACAGGGGGTTGTAACCGGGGAGCTGTTTTTT. Residues: CSVEVQGVVTGELFF.

This chain connects TRBV7-2 to TRBJ1-2; 10 bases agree with TRBD1. V lost 4 bases and J lost 4; bases outside the gene matches: 6. Germline CDR1 and CDR2: SGHTA and FQGNSA. CDR3 length: 15 amino acids. In DNA, the CDR3 is TGTGCCAGCAGCTCCATGACAGGGGGCGGCTATGGCTACACCTTC. Translated, it gives CASSSMTGGGYGYTF.

V gene TRBV5-1 combines with J gene TRBJ1-4, with TRBD1 matching over 8 bases. The CDR3 spans 14 residues. Germline CDR1 reads SGHRS; CDR2 reads YFSETQ. V shed 3 bases, J shed 7 bases, and the junction held 5 bases outside the gene matches. Written as DNA, the CDR3 is TGCGCCAGCAGCTCCGGACAGGGCCGTGAAAAACTGTTTTTT. This encodes CASSSGQGREKLFF. The entire variable domain, with the rest obtained from reference TRBV5-1 and TRBJ1-4, is as follows: KAGVTQTPRYLIKTRGQQVTLSCSPISGHRSVSWYQQTPGQGLQFLFEYFSETQRNKGNFPGRFSGRQFSNSRSEMNVSTLELGDSALYLCASSSGQGREKLFFGSGTQLSVL.

The chain recombines TRBV21-1 with TRBJ2-7; TRBD1, the D gene given by the table, was not confirmed from the DNA. TRBV21-1 counts as a pseudogene. The CDR3 has 15 residues. CDR3 DNA sequence: TGTGCCAGCAGCACCCGAGAGCAGGGTTCCTACGAGCAGTACTTC. This encodes CASSTREQGSYEQYF.

V and J are TRBV30 and TRBJ2-1; D is uncertain. The ends were cut back, 2 bases at V and 7 bases at J, with 6 bases in the middle. The CDR3 is 11 amino acids. Germline CDR1 reads GTSNPN; CDR2 reads SVGIG (reference sequence). In DNA, the CDR3 is TGTGCCTGGAGTTCTGGGAATGAGCAGTTCTTC. This translates into CAWSSGNEQFF.

V gene TRBV28 combines with J gene TRBJ1-2; D is ambiguous. From germline, CDR1 is MDHEN and CDR2 SYDVKM. V was trimmed by 2 bases and J by 2 bases, leaving 12 bases between them. The CDR3 sequence is 15 residues long. In DNA, the CDR3 is TGTGCCAGCAGTTTAAACGGAGTCCTAAACTATGGCTACACCTTC. Its translation: CASSLNGVLNYGYTF.

The chain joins TRBV7-2 to TRBJ1-2; the match to TRBD1 covers 11 bases. Germline CDR1 SGHTA, CDR2 FQGNSA. V lost 4 bases to trimming and J lost 6 bases; unmatched junction nucleotides: 7. This CDR3 comprises 15 residues. CDR3 DNA: TGTGCCAGCAGCTCCTGGACAGGGGGCGCAGATGGCTACACCTTC. Translation: CASSSWTGGADGYTF.

V is TRBV5-3 and J is TRBJ2-2; unclear D gene. TRBV5-3 is noted as an ORF with a role that remains uncertain. CDR3 length: 12 amino acids. Trimming removed 5 bases at V and 9 bases at J, with 11 bases between. CDR3 bases: TGTGCCAGAAGTCGGGCCCGGCGGGAGCTGTTTTTT. This translates into CARSRARRELFF.

This rearrangement joins TRBV2 to TRBJ1-2; possibly TRBD1 for D (6 bases). V dropped 0 bases and J dropped 6 bases, with 17 bases sitting between them. The CDR3 is 16 amino acids. CDR1 is SNHLY and CDR2 is FYNNEI in the germline V gene. This chain's CDR3 is CASSEAGGAITDGYTF. For the CDR3, the DNA is TGTGCCAGCAGTGAAGCGGGGGGGGCAATAACAGATGGCTACACCTTC. Together with reference TRBV2 and TRBJ1-2, the CDR3 gives the full variable domain: EPEVTQTPSHQVTQMGQEVILRCVPISNHLYFYWYRQILGQKVEFLVSFYNNEISEKSEIFDDQFSVERPDGSNFTLKIRSTKLEDSAMYFCASSEAGGAITDGYTFGSGTRLTVV.

The CDR3 nucleotides read TGTGCCAGCTCACCTAAGCAGGACTTACAAAGTCGGGCCAACGTCCTGACTTTC. It codes for CASSPKQDLQSRANVLTF. The V call is TRBV18, the J call TRBJ2-6; the D gene is possibly TRBD2 (5 bases). The CDR3 has 18 amino acids. The V and J ends lost 3 bases and 5 bases respectively, with 20 bases between them. Germline V gene sequence: CDR1 KGHSH, CDR2 LQKENI.

The V call is TRBV5-1, the J call TRBJ2-3; the D gene is possibly TRBD1 (6 bases). The CDR3 loop spans 12 amino acids. Germline assignment: CDR1 SGHRS and CDR2 YFSETQ. Trimming stripped 3 bases from V and 5 bases from J, with 7 bases between. Written as DNA, the CDR3 is TGCGCCAGCAGCTCAGGGGAAGATACGCAGTATTTT. This gives the protein CASSSGEDTQYF.

The genes are TRBV19 and TRBJ2-1, with 7 bases identical to TRBD2. Trimming cost V 3 bases and J 5 bases; bases outside gene matches: 13. Germline V lookup: CDR1 LNHDA, CDR2 SQIVND (reference sequence). There are 17 residues in the CDR3. CDR3 DNA sequence: TGTGCCAGTAGTATTCCGGATACGGCGGGAGCGAACAATGAGCAGTTCTTC. Protein sequence: CASSIPDTAGANNEQFF.

The chain couples TRBV4-3 to TRBJ2-3; D gene unclear. V was cut by 0 bases and J by 2 bases, with 18 bases left in between. The CDR3 has 18 amino acids. The germline V gene has CDR1 LGHNA and CDR2 YSLEER. CDR3 sequence: CASSQDRYEADPTDTQYF. Written as DNA, the CDR3 is TGCGCCAGCAGCCAAGATAGATACGAGGCGGATCCCACAGATACGCAGTATTTT.

The chain is built from TRBV29-1 and TRBJ2-6; 9 positions agree with TRBD1. Germline V gives CDR1 SQVTM, CDR2 ANQGSEA. The CDR3 totals 15 residues. V shed 6 bases and J 2 bases; nucleotides not matched to a gene: 5. The CDR3: CSVDDRGTGANVLTF. CDR3 nucleotide sequence: TGCAGCGTAGATGACAGGGGGACTGGGGCCAACGTCCTGACTTTC.

This clone turned up a few times. One end of the junction fails to match germline, which may point to a read error. The chain recombines TRBV10-3 with TRBJ2-7; tentative D call: TRBD2 (8 bases). The CDR3 totals 14 residues. CDR1 is ENHRY and CDR2 is SYGVKD in the germline V gene. CDR3 bases: TGTGCCATCAGTGAGTCTGGGACAGTGACTAGCGAGAGCTTC. Its translation is CAISESGTVTSESF.

CDR3 protein: CASSFRQVRMDTQYF. As DNA, the CDR3 is TGCGCCAGCAGCTTTCGCCAGGTCCGTATGGATACGCAGTATTTT. The gene calls are TRBV5-1 and TRBJ2-3; D is unresolved. Per germline, CDR1 SGHRS and CDR2 YFSETQ. V was shortened by 2 bases and J by 6 bases, with 16 bases between the two germline ends. CDR3 length equals 15 residues.

This sequence joins TRBV5-1 and TRBJ2-2, with D unclear. V gave up 4 bases and J gave up 2 bases, with 12 bases separating them. The V gene's germline CDR1 is SGHRS and CDR2 YFSETQ. This CDR3 region has 15 residues. The CDR3 nucleotides read TGCGCCAGCAGCCCCCGGATAGGAAACACCGGGGAGCTGTTTTTT. Its protein is CASSPRIGNTGELFF.

This chain connects TRBV19 to TRBJ1-3; D ambiguous. Deletions cut 6 bases from V and 0 bases from J, with 6 bases between. Germline V CDR1 and CDR2: LNHDA, SQIVND (reference sequence). The CDR3 consists of 13 residues. The CDR3 is CASSRFSGNTIYF. The CDR3 DNA follows: TGTGCCAGTAGCCGGTTCTCTGGAAACACCATATATTTT.

This chain uses TRBV7-9 with TRBJ1-2, with 10 bases aligning to TRBD1. Germline trimming cut 5 bases from V and 9 bases from J; bases unmatched to any gene: 12. This CDR3 is 15 amino acids long. The V gene's germline CDR1 is SEHNR and CDR2 FQNEAQ (reference sequence). The chain's CDR3 is CASSRSGQGVVSYTF. CDR3 DNA: TGTGCCAGCAGCCGCTCCGGACAGGGGGTGGTTAGCTACACCTTC.